This TCR beta chain was sequenced in a study of blood T cell repertoires in COVID-19. Study-level background: Samples taken during acute and convalescent COVID-19 were collected in the United States, Italy and Spain. The cDNA or gDNA used as material had been derived from T cells, B-cell-depleted T cells, or PBMCs.

This clone was picked up one time. CDR1 and CDR2 (germline): SGHAT, FQNNGV. The CDR3 sequence is 16 residues long. Trimming at V came to 0 bases and at J to 7 bases, leaving 6 bases not matched to a gene. Per the study methods: Counts of nucleated cells, estimated from reference gene primer amplification, were obtained. Profiling relied on immunoSEQ multiplex PCR, and the TCRdb table lists in-frame clones only, not all of them. V and J calls plus clone size are reproduced from that table; the DNA served to infer D and trimming. The sample shows 250,000 or so clones, about 88% of them seen only once. This clonotype originated in a man aged 30-40 years with active or convalescent COVID-19. This sequence joins TRBV11-2 and TRBJ2-1; 10 bases fit TRBD2. The sample was peripheral blood. The DNA for the CDR3 is TGTGCCAGCAGCTTAGATCCCGGACTAGCGGCTAATGAGCAGTTCTTC. As protein: CASSLDPGLAANEQFF. Together with reference TRBV11-2 and TRBJ2-1, the CDR3 gives the full variable domain: EAGVAQSPRYKIIEKRQSVAFWCNPISGHATLYWYQQILGQGPKLLIQFQNNGVVDDSQLPKDRFSAERLKGVDSTLKIQPAKLEDSAVYLCASSLDPGLAANEQFFGPGTRLTVL.